Each of the 23 T cell receptor beta chains below was sequenced from the same sample in a study of blood T cell repertoires in COVID-19. Some clones are missing from TCRdb's copy, which holds only in-frame ones; the method was immunoSEQ multiplex PCR. The sample shows 100,000 to 150,000 clones, roughly 90% of them seen only once. Source material: peripheral blood. Source of these receptors: a man between 60 and 75 years old with COVID-19, enrolled during active disease.

This sequence joins TRBV30 and TRBJ1-1; 7 bases match TRBD1. The CDR3 totals 12 residues. Per germline, CDR1 GTSNPN and CDR2 SVGIG (reference sequence). Germline trimming cut 5 bases from V and 8 bases from J; bases unmatched to any gene: 8. The CDR3 DNA sequence: TGTGCCTGGGACAGGGACAACATAGAAGCTTTCTTT. Protein: CAWDRDNIEAFF.

In DNA form, the CDR3 reads TGTGCCAGCAGTGCGGACAGGGCAAAAAACATTCAGTACTTC. Protein sequence: CASSADRAKNIQYF. The genes are TRBV2 and TRBJ2-4; 8 bases map to TRBD1. V lost 4 bases to trimming and J lost 4 bases; unmatched junction nucleotides: 3. The CDR3 is 14 amino acids. In germline, CDR1 is SNHLY, CDR2 FYNNEI.

The V and J genes are TRBV11-2 and TRBJ1-1; D not resolved. The CDR3 contains 12 residues. Germline CDR1 reads SGHAT; CDR2 reads FQNNGV. Trimming took off 3 bases at V and 6 bases at J, with 8 bases between the two ends. DNA for the CDR3: TGTGCCAGCAGCTTCGGGAGCCCTGAAGCTTTCTTT. Translation gives CASSFGSPEAFF.

The chain recombines TRBV7-8 with TRBJ1-1, with 7 bases identical to TRBD1. Losses at the gene ends were 2 bases for V and 6 bases for J; bases not matched to a gene: 6. This CDR3 spans 14 amino acids. Germline assignment: CDR1 SGHVS and CDR2 FQNEAQ. DNA of the CDR3: TGTGCCAGCAGCTTAAGGACAGGCCAGCCTGAAGCTTTCTTT. Its translation: CASSLRTGQPEAFF.

The chain joins TRBV27 to TRBJ2-3; D is possibly TRBD1 (5 bases). This CDR3 is built from 16 residues. Germline V CDR1 and CDR2: MNHEY, SMNVEV (reference sequence). V shed 6 bases and J shed 0 bases, with 16 bases lying between them. In DNA, the CDR3 is TGTGCCAGCAGCCCGGTTGGGGCTACTAGCACAGATACGCAGTATTTT. It codes for CASSPVGATSTDTQYF.

This clone has only one observation. The chain links TRBV18 to TRBJ1-6; D is ambiguous. Germline CDR1 KGHSH, CDR2 LQKENI. Trimming pared 2 bases from V and 0 bases from J, leaving 11 bases between. The CDR3 spans 17 residues. CDR3 loop: CASSPLIRSSYNSPLHF. DNA for the CDR3: TGTGCCAGCTCACCATTGATCCGTAGCTCCTATAATTCACCCCTCCACTTT. Drawing the rest from reference TRBV18 and TRBJ1-6, the complete variable domain is NAGVMQNPRHLVRRRGQEARLRCSPMKGHSHVYWYRQLPEEGLKFMVYLQKENIIDESGMPKERFSAEFPKEGPSILRIQQVVRGDSAAYFCASSPLIRSSYNSPLHFGNGTRLTVT.

The V gene is TRBV11-2, the J gene TRBJ2-1, with 7 nucleotides matching TRBD2. Germline V lookup: CDR1 SGHAT, CDR2 FQNNGV. V shed 3 bases, J shed 5 bases, and the junction held 4 bases outside the gene matches. CDR3 length: 14 residues. Here the CDR3 reads CASSFRLANNEQFF. The CDR3 nucleotides are TGTGCCAGCAGCTTCAGACTAGCTAACAATGAGCAGTTCTTC.

The chain couples TRBV7-3 to TRBJ2-1; TRBD2 matches 13 bases. After removal of 5 bases from V and 7 bases from J, the junction contained 8 bases not matched to a gene. Germline CDR1 is SGHTA and CDR2 is FQGTGA. The length of the CDR3 is 16 residues. The CDR3 protein is CASSPRRLAGGNEQFF. In DNA, the CDR3 is TGTGCCAGCAGCCCGAGACGACTAGCGGGAGGTAATGAGCAGTTCTTC.

This clone was seen once. This chain uses TRBV7-9 with TRBJ1-1, with D unclear. V lost 2 bases to trimming and J lost 4 bases, with 11 bases between them. The CDR3 covers 14 residues. Germline V CDR1 and CDR2: SEHNR, FQNEAQ (reference sequence). CDR3 residues: CASSLLMGSTEAFF. CDR3 coding DNA: TGTGCCAGCAGCTTACTGATGGGGAGCACTGAAGCTTTCTTT.

This chain joins TRBV5-6 and TRBJ2-1; D is undetermined. Trimming removed 5 bases at V and 0 bases at J, with 12 bases between. In germline, CDR1 is SGHDT, CDR2 YYEEEE. The CDR3 is made up of 15 amino acids. CDR3 sequence reads: CASSSTLPSYNEQFF. Here the CDR3 DNA reads TGTGCCAGCAGTTCAACTCTTCCCTCCTACAATGAGCAGTTCTTC. The complete variable domain, with remaining parts taken from reference TRBV5-6 and TRBJ2-1, reads DAGVTQSPTHLIKTRGQQVTLRCSPKSGHDTVSWYQQALGQGPQFIFQYYEEEERQRGNFPDRFSGHQFPNYSSELNVNALLLGDSALYLCASSSTLPSYNEQFFGPGTRLTVL.

The chain combines TRBV5-6 with TRBJ1-4; 7 bases align to TRBD1. CDR3 length: 15 residues. V shed 3 bases, J shed 2 bases, and the junction held 4 bases outside the gene matches. CDR1 is SGHDT and CDR2 is YYEEEE in the germline V gene. The CDR3 coding sequence is TGTGCCAGCAGCTCAACAGGGGTTACTAATGAAAAACTGTTTTTT. It translates to CASSSTGVTNEKLFF.

This clone was counted a single time. The chain joins TRBV4-3 to TRBJ2-7; D is unclear. The CDR3 loop spans 14 amino acids. Deletions cut 5 bases from V and 0 bases from J, with 11 bases between. Germline assignment: CDR1 LGHNA and CDR2 YSLEER. The CDR3 reads CASSMRGISYEQYF. The CDR3 DNA reads TGCGCCAGCAGCATGCGAGGAATCTCCTACGAGCAGTACTTC.

The chain carries TRBV6-5 and TRBJ2-1; TRBD1 matches 9 bases. The CDR3 contains 14 residues. V dropped 5 bases and J dropped 8; count of bases not matched to a gene: 7. Germline CDR1 MNHEY, CDR2 SVGAGI. CDR3 residues: CASSTGTGTHEQFF. The CDR3 nucleotides read TGTGCCAGCAGTACCGGGACAGGGACGCATGAGCAGTTCTTC.

The genes are TRBV6-1 and TRBJ2-5; D remains unclear. The CDR3 extends over 14 amino acids. Per germline, CDR1 MNHNS and CDR2 SASEGT. The V end lost 2 bases, the J end lost 3 bases, and 10 bases lay between the germline ends. The CDR3 reads CASSEQADEETQYF. The CDR3, as DNA: TGTGCCAGCAGTGAACAGGCTGATGAAGAGACCCAGTACTTC.

The chain is built from TRBV7-3 and TRBJ1-1, with 7 bases identical to TRBD1. Germline lookup yields CDR1 SGHTA and CDR2 FQGTGA. This CDR3 region has 14 residues. Trimming removed 2 bases from V and 1 base from J; junction bases left unmatched: 1. This CDR3 reads CASSLGTENTEAFF. The CDR3 DNA sequence: TGTGCCAGCAGCTTAGGGACAGAGAACACTGAAGCTTTCTTT.

The V and J genes are TRBV5-1 and TRBJ2-2, with D unresolved. V was trimmed by 4 bases and J by 5 bases, leaving 12 bases between them. Germline V gives CDR1 SGHRS, CDR2 YFSETQ. This CDR3 region has 14 residues. The CDR3 reads CASSPSVETGELFF. In DNA, the CDR3 is TGCGCCAGCAGCCCGAGTGTCGAGACCGGGGAGCTGTTTTTT.

The J gene is TRBJ1-1, the V gene TRBV5-1; maybe TRBD1 (5 bases). From germline, CDR1 is SGHRS and CDR2 YFSETQ. The length of the CDR3 is 12 residues. V lost 5 bases to trimming and J lost 8 bases, with 13 bases between them. CDR3 DNA: TGCGCCAGCAGAGATACAGGCAAAGAAGCTTTCTTT. Translating gives CASRDTGKEAFF.

The chain has TRBV29-1 and TRBJ2-5; D perhaps matches TRBD1 (6 bases). Germline values: CDR1 SQVTM, CDR2 ANQGSEA. The length of the CDR3 is 12 residues. Trimming stripped 6 bases from V and 2 bases from J, with 10 bases between. The CDR3 DNA reads as TGCAGCGTCGAGGGGGTTCAAGAGACCCAGTACTTC. This translates into CSVEGVQETQYF.

In DNA, the CDR3 is TGTGCCAGTAGCCCTCGGCTAGCGGGAGTCACCGGGGAGCTGTTTTTT. Protein sequence: CASSPRLAGVTGELFF. The V call is TRBV19, the J call TRBJ2-2, with 10 bases identical to TRBD2. Trimming cost V 6 bases and J 4 bases; bases outside gene matches: 8. Germline loops: CDR1 LNHDA, CDR2 SQIVND (reference sequence). CDR3 length: 16 amino acids.

V is TRBV2 and J is TRBJ2-7; 11 positions agree with TRBD2. Germline-derived CDR1 and CDR2 are SNHLY and FYNNEI. The CDR3 runs 14 residues. V gave up 5 bases and J gave up 2 bases; unmatched junction bases: 2. The CDR3 spells CASSLAGGPYEQYF. The CDR3 DNA reads TGTGCCAGCAGTTTAGCGGGAGGGCCCTACGAGCAGTACTTC.

The chain recombines TRBV19 with TRBJ2-7; a weak D match, TRBD1 (5 bases). This CDR3 contains 13 residues. The germline V gene has CDR1 LNHDA and CDR2 SQIVND (reference sequence). The V gene lost 1 base and the J gene lost 1 base, with 5 bases spanning the gap. CDR3 nucleotide sequence: TGTGCCAGTAGTATAGGGACATCCTACGAGCAGTACTTC. It translates to CASSIGTSYEQYF.

The gene calls are TRBV2 and TRBJ1-5; TRBD1 matches 7 bases. The CDR3 totals 15 residues. Losses at the gene ends were 7 bases for V and 7 bases for J; bases not matched to a gene: 13. Germline V lookup: CDR1 SNHLY, CDR2 FYNNEI. The CDR3 region has the DNA TGTGCCAGCAAGGGGCAGACAGGGCCGGAGCAGCCCCAGCATTTT. Its translation: CASKGQTGPEQPQHF. Drawing the rest from reference TRBV2 and TRBJ1-5, the complete variable domain is EPEVTQTPSHQVTQMGQEVILRCVPISNHLYFYWYRQILGQKVEFLVSFYNNEISEKSEIFDDQFSVERPDGSNFTLKIRSTKLEDSAMYFCASKGQTGPEQPQHFGDGTRLSIL.

The sample holds one count of this clone. This chain connects TRBV18 to TRBJ2-2; 7 bases are a match to TRBD1. This CDR3 is 16 amino acids long. Germline loops: CDR1 KGHSH, CDR2 LQKENI. With V trimmed by 4 bases and J by 0 bases, 5 bases remained unmatched. DNA for the CDR3: TGTGCCAGCTCACAATGGGACAGCCCGAACACCGGGGAGCTGTTTTTT. This encodes CASSQWDSPNTGELFF.